Described below is a single TCR beta chain sequence and its context. Germline CDR1 is LNHDA and CDR2 is SQIVND (reference sequence). The CDR3 totals 15 residues. Unmatched junction bases numbered 6, after V lost 3 bases and J lost 5 bases. This specimen belongs to a study of identifying expanded T cells in peripheral blood. TCRdb's copy holds only in-frame clones and misses some; the assay was immunoSEQ multiplex PCR. Here the sample spans roughly 84,000 clones, roughly 90% being singletons. This sequence was found in a person between 18 and 70 years old in good health. The gene calls are TRBV19 and TRBJ1-1, with 10 bases aligning to TRBD1. Input material: blood. The CDR3, as DNA: TGTGCCAGTAGTATGGGGGGACAGGGGAAGACTGAAGCTTTCTTT. It encodes CASSMGGQGKTEAFF.